A single sample gave rise to the 15 T cell receptor beta chains below, sequenced in a study of T cells in Graves' hyperthyroidism and ophthalmopathy. Amplified TCR beta CDR3 regions came from RNA transcripts. The study used the HTBI primer set for a first-round RT-PCR of the TCR CDR3. TCRdb itself ran the multiplex PCR reads through MiXCR, one entry per CDR3 protein. The repertoire includes over 500,000 distinct CDR3 sequences, 15% to 20% of them detected once, and approximately 30% sits in the top ten. Sequenced input: blood. The receptor set was obtained from a woman in her twenties or thirties with Graves' ophthalmopathy.

In this sample, this clonotype turned up many times. This chain links TRBV2 with TRBJ1-4; TRBD1 might be the D (5 bases). The germline V and J ends were trimmed by 5 bases and 4 bases, with 17 bases remaining between them. This CDR3 is built from 16 residues. Germline V gives CDR1 SNHLY, CDR2 FYNNEI. The CDR3 DNA sequence: TGTGCCAGCAGTCGAAGACAGACAACCTATAATGAAAAACTGTTTTTT. It translates to CASSRRQTTYNEKLFF.

The rearrangement uses TRBV19 and TRBJ2-7; either TRBD1 or TRBD2 may fit D (5 bases each). Per germline, CDR1 LNHDA and CDR2 SQIVND (reference sequence). The CDR3 extends over 13 amino acids. Trimming removed 3 bases at V and 4 bases at J, with 10 bases between. CDR3 amino acids: CASSIRDGYEQYF. The CDR3 coding sequence is TGTGCCAGTAGTATCCGGGACGGTTACGAGCAGTACTTC.

The sample holds a few counts of this clonotype. V usage is TRBV20-1 and J usage is TRBJ2-5; 7 nucleotides align to TRBD1. V lost 0 bases, J lost 1 base, and 8 bases stayed unmatched. Germline V gives CDR1 DFQATT, CDR2 SNEGSKA (reference sequence). The CDR3 is 16 residues long. CDR3 bases: TGCAGTGCTAGAGATCACAGGGGTAGTAGCCAAGAGACCCAGTACTTC. It encodes CSARDHRGSSQETQYF.

The chain's CDR3 is CASSVGGQGMHEQFF. DNA of the CDR3: TGTGCCAGCAGCGTAGGGGGACAGGGGATGCATGAGCAGTTCTTC. The V gene is TRBV9, the J gene TRBJ2-1; 10 bases are shared with TRBD1. The CDR3 sequence is 15 residues long. The trim removed 0 bases at V and 8 bases at J, leaving 5 bases unmatched. Germline CDR1 and CDR2: SGDLS and YYNGEE. Drawing the rest from reference TRBV9 and TRBJ2-1, the complete variable domain is DSGVTQTPKHLITATGQRVTLRCSPRSGDLSVYWYQQSLDQGLQFLIQYYNGEERAKGNILERFSAQQFPDLHSELNLSSLELGDSALYFCASSVGGQGMHEQFFGPGTRLTVL.

This clonotype was observed at least ten times. V usage is TRBV5-8 and J usage is TRBJ2-7; D possibly uses TRBD1 or TRBD2 (5 bases each). V lost 0 bases, J lost 2 bases, and 12 bases lay in between. CDR1 and CDR2 (germline): SGHTS, YDEGEE. The CDR3 loop spans 15 amino acids. The CDR3 DNA is TGTGCCAGCAGCTTGGTTCTGGGGCGGGCCTACGAGCAGTACTTC. Translated: CASSLVLGRAYEQYF. The complete variable domain, with remaining parts taken from reference TRBV5-8 and TRBJ2-7, reads EAGVTQSPTHLIKTRGQQATLRCSPISGHTSVYWYQQALGLGLQFLLWYDEGEERNRGNFPPRFSGRQFPNYSSELNVNALELEDSALYLCASSLVLGRAYEQYFGPGTRLTVT.

This clonotype was detected many times. This rearrangement joins TRBV3-1 to TRBJ2-1; D may be TRBD2 (5 bases). Germline assignment: CDR1 LGHDT and CDR2 YNNKEL (reference sequence). The V gene lost 0 bases and the J gene lost 9 bases, with 15 bases spanning the gap. The CDR3 totals 15 residues. As DNA, the CDR3 is TGTGCCAGCAGCCAAGATCTTGCGGGCGTGAGTGAGCAGTTCTTC. Translation gives CASSQDLAGVSEQFF.

This clonotype was seen at least ten times. V is TRBV28 and J is TRBJ1-5; D not certain. The V end lost 7 bases, the J end lost 1 base, and 14 bases lay between the germline ends. CDR3 length equals 15 residues. Germline V gene lookup returns CDR1 MDHEN and CDR2 SYDVKM. DNA of the CDR3: TGTGCCAGCAAAGAGGTGTGGAGGAGCAATCAGCCCCAGCATTTT. Its translation: CASKEVWRSNQPQHF.

The genes are TRBV25-1 and TRBJ2-1, with 12 positions matching TRBD2. V lost 3 bases and J lost 7; bases outside the gene matches: 7. The CDR3 is made up of 16 amino acids. The germline gives CDR1 MGHDK, CDR2 SYGVNS. This CDR3 is CASSDFGTSGLNEQFF. As DNA, the CDR3 is TGTGCCAGCAGTGACTTCGGGACTAGCGGGTTGAATGAGCAGTTCTTC. Full variable domain (rest looked up from reference TRBV25-1 and TRBJ2-1): EADIYQTPRYLVIGTGKKITLECSQTMGHDKMYWYQQDPGMELHLIHYSYGVNSTEKGDLSSESTVSRIRTEHFPLTLESARPSHTSQYLCASSDFGTSGLNEQFFGPGTRLTVL.

Many counts were recorded for this clonotype. The chain combines TRBV28 with TRBJ1-5; D is possibly TRBD1 (5 bases). CDR1 is MDHEN, CDR2 SYDVKM, per germline. V dropped 6 bases and J dropped 7 bases, with 16 bases sitting between them. The CDR3 has 14 amino acids. Written as DNA, the CDR3 is TGTGCCAGCAGCCCAGGGACCTTCCGCCAGCCCCAGCATTTT. Translation gives CASSPGTFRQPQHF.

This clonotype was seen a few times. The CDR3 loop is CSARPSGGGRGELFF. The CDR3 DNA reads as TGCAGTGCTAGGCCTTCAGGGGGGGGCCGGGGGGAGCTGTTTTTT. The chain recombines TRBV20-1 with TRBJ2-2; D is tentatively TRBD1 or TRBD2 (7 bases each). Germline CDR1 DFQATT, CDR2 SNEGSKA (reference sequence). The CDR3 has 15 residues. The V end lost 3 bases, the J end lost 8 bases, and 19 bases lay between the germline ends.

The chain employs TRBV7-9 and TRBJ2-6; the D gene is possibly TRBD2 (5 bases). The ends were cut back, 2 bases at V and 4 bases at J, with 6 bases in the middle. From germline, CDR1 is SEHNR and CDR2 FQNEAQ (reference sequence). The CDR3 length is 14 residues. Written as DNA, the CDR3 is TGTGCCAGCAGCTTACTAGCCGGGGCCAACGTCCTGACTTTC. This encodes CASSLLAGANVLTF.

In its sample, this clonotype was seen a few times. This chain uses TRBV29-1 with TRBJ2-1; TRBD1 is a possible D gene (6 bases). Germline V gives CDR1 SQVTM, CDR2 ANQGSEA. The CDR3 covers 13 residues. V was clipped by 3 bases and J by 0 bases, with 6 bases between them. CDR3 residues: CSVDRGSYNEQFF. Written as DNA, the CDR3 is TGCAGCGTTGACAGGGGCTCCTACAATGAGCAGTTCTTC.

A word on this clonotype: One junction end does not reproduce the germline sequence, and a read error may be involved. This chain connects TRBV2 to TRBJ2-4; tentatively, D is TRBD2 (5 bases). Germline V gives CDR1 SNHLY, CDR2 FYNNEI. This CDR3 comprises 17 residues. The chain's CDR3 is CANSDGRRILAKNIQYF. The DNA for the CDR3 is TGTGCCAACAGTGATGGTAGGAGGATACTAGCCAAAAACATTCAGTACTTC.

This clonotype was seen at least ten times. J is TRBJ2-5 and V is TRBV5-8; D may be TRBD1 or TRBD2 (5 bases each). V gave up 2 bases and J gave up 5 bases, with 7 bases separating them. This CDR3 has 12 residues. The germline gives CDR1 SGHTS, CDR2 YDEGEE. The CDR3 protein is CASSFWGETQYF. DNA of the CDR3: TGTGCCAGCAGCTTTTGGGGGGAGACCCAGTACTTC. Drawing the rest from reference TRBV5-8 and TRBJ2-5, the complete variable domain is EAGVTQSPTHLIKTRGQQATLRCSPISGHTSVYWYQQALGLGLQFLLWYDEGEERNRGNFPPRFSGRQFPNYSSELNVNALELEDSALYLCASSFWGETQYFGPGTRLLVL.

The genes are TRBV3-1 and TRBJ1-4; D unclear. The CDR3 runs to 15 residues. The V gene's germline CDR1 is LGHDT and CDR2 YNNKEL (reference sequence). Trimming took 1 base from V and 4 from J, leaving 10 bases between them. CDR3 DNA: TGTGCCAGCAGCCAAGCAACAGCTTTTAATGAAAAACTGTTTTTT. Translation gives CASSQATAFNEKLFF.